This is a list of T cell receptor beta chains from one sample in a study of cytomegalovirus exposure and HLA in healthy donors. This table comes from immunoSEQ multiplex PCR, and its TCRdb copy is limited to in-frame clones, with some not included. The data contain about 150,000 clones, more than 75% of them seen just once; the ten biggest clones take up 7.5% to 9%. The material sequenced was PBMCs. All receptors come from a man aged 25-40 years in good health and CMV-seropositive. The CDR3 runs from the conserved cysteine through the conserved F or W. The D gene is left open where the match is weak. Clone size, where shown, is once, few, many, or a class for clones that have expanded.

CASSPPETVSTEAFF	TGTGCCAGCTCACCACCGGAGACAGTAAGCACTGAAGCTTTCTTT	once	TRBJ1-1	TRBV18	NA
CASSLAGLQGARGYGYTF	TGTGCCAGCAGTTTAGCGGGGCTCCAGGGGGCGCGAGGCTATGGCTACACCTTC	NA	TRBJ1-2	TRBV28	TRBD1
CASRGRGVAKTQYF	TGTGCCAGCAGAGGCAGGGGGGTGGCGAAGACCCAGTACTTC	once	TRBJ2-5	TRBV6-5	NA
CASSPPSGGADETQYF	TGTGCCAGCTCCCCACCTAGCGGGGGGGCCGATGAGACCCAGTACTTC	NA	TRBJ2-5	TRBV18	TRBD2
CASIEGAHTEAFF	TGTGCCAGTATTGAGGGGGCGCACACTGAAGCTTTCTTT	NA	TRBJ1-1	TRBV19	TRBD1
CASSRENGNSNQPQHF	TGTGCCAGTAGTAGGGAAAACGGGAATAGCAATCAGCCCCAGCATTTT	NA	TRBJ1-5	TRBV19	NA
CASSFMGAGELFF	TGTGCCAGCAGCTTCATGGGAGCCGGGGAGCTGTTTTTT	NA	TRBJ2-2	TRBV5-6	NA
CASSPGQGYGYTF	TGCGCCAGCAGCCCTGGGCAGGGCTATGGCTACACCTTC	NA	TRBJ1-2	TRBV5-1	NA
CASSLHSSYEQYF	TGTGCCAGCAGCTTGCACAGCTCCTACGAGCAGTACTTC	NA	TRBJ2-7	TRBV7-9	NA
CAWGMGNQPQHF	TGTGCCTGGGGCATGGGCAATCAGCCCCAGCATTTT	NA	TRBJ1-5	TRBV30	NA
CASSLTGVARDEQYF	TGTGCCAGCAGCTTAACGGGGGTAGCCAGGGACGAGCAGTACTTC	few	TRBJ2-7	TRBV5-4	NA
CASSPQGRYEQYF	TGTGCCAGCAGCCCACAGGGCCGCTACGAGCAGTACTTC	NA	TRBJ2-7	TRBV7-3	NA
CASSEQGNTEAFF	TGTGCCAGCAGTGAACAGGGGAACACTGAAGCTTTCTTT	NA	TRBJ1-1	TRBV6-1	NA
CASSNQGWGGSSGANVLTF	TGTGCCAGCAGCAACCAAGGGTGGGGGGGTAGCTCTGGGGCCAACGTCCTGACTTTC	NA	TRBJ2-6	TRBV11-1	TRBD2
CASSGTGTGHYEQYF	TGTGCCAGCAGCGGGACCGGGACAGGCCACTACGAGCAGTACTTC	NA	TRBJ2-7	TRBV9	TRBD1
CASSLGPWRLGDSNYEQYF	TGTGCCAGCAGCTTAGGTCCTTGGCGGCTGGGGGACTCGAACTACGAGCAGTACTTC	NA	TRBJ2-7	TRBV11-3	NA
CASSPRRETEAFF	TGTGCCAGCAGCCCCAGACGGGAAACTGAAGCTTTCTTT	NA	TRBJ1-1	TRBV9	NA
CAIQPPGGLNSPLHF	TGTGCCATCCAACCGCCAGGGGGTCTTAATTCACCCCTCCACTTT	NA	TRBJ1-6	TRBV7-3	TRBD1
CASSIGGSEAFF	TGTGCCAGTAGTATAGGAGGTTCTGAGGCTTTCTTT	few	TRBJ1-1	TRBV19	NA
CASRKAGANTEAFF	TGTGCCAGCAGGAAGGCAGGGGCGAACACTGAAGCTTTCTTT	NA	TRBJ1-1	TRBV2	NA
CASSRDRANTGELFF	TGCGCCAGCAGCAGGGACAGGGCGAACACCGGGGAGCTGTTTTTT	NA	TRBJ2-2	TRBV5-1	TRBD1
CCTGHLYGYTF	TGTTGTACGGGACACCTCTATGGCTACACCTTC	NA	TRBJ1-2	TRBV19	NA
CASSGPTGGTEAFF	TGTGCCAGTAGTGGTCCGACAGGGGGCACTGAAGCTTTCTTT	NA	TRBJ1-1	TRBV19	TRBD1
CASSSRAYEQYF	TGTGCCAGTAGTTCCAGGGCCTACGAGCAGTACTTC	NA	TRBJ2-7	TRBV19	NA
CASNPQGSTGELFF	TGTGCCAGCAACCCACAGGGTTCGACCGGGGAGCTGTTTTTT	NA	TRBJ2-2	TRBV2	NA
CASSLQGGNTEAFF	TGTGCCAGCAGTTTACAGGGGGGGAACACTGAAGCTTTCTTT	NA	TRBJ1-1	TRBV27	TRBD1
CASSVGGTSGNTIYF	TGTGCCAGCAGCGTGGGAGGTACTTCTGGAAACACCATATATTTT	NA	TRBJ1-3	TRBV9	NA
CASSRGGGSQETQYF	TGTGCCAGCAGTAGAGGCGGAGGGAGTCAAGAGACCCAGTACTTC	NA	TRBJ2-5	TRBV6-6	NA
CASSLSGFYNEQFF	TGTGCCAGCAGCTTAAGCGGGTTCTACAATGAGCAGTTCTTC	NA	TRBJ2-1	TRBV11-3	NA
CASVLAGTNTGELFF	TGTGCCAGTGTACTAGCGGGGACGAACACCGGGGAGCTGTTTTTT	NA	TRBJ2-2	TRBV19	TRBD2
CASSSRLAGSADTQYF	TGTGCCAGCAGCTCCCGACTAGCGGGATCAGCAGATACGCAGTATTTT	NA	TRBJ2-3	TRBV11-3	TRBD2
CASGASGHSSYNEQFF	TGTGCCAGCGGGGCTAGCGGGCATAGCTCCTACAATGAGCAGTTCTTC	NA	TRBJ2-1	TRBV2	TRBD2
CASRNSNTEAFF	TGTGCCAGCAGGAACTCTAACACTGAAGCTTTCTTT	NA	TRBJ1-1	TRBV7-3	NA
CASGPTGNTIYF	TGTGCCAGCGGGCCAACGGGAAACACCATATATTTT	few	TRBJ1-3	TRBV28	NA
CASSRTGFDYGYTF	TGTGCCAGCAGCCGGACAGGGTTCGACTATGGCTACACCTTC	NA	TRBJ1-2	TRBV7-9	TRBD1
CASSPTGQVNEQFF	TGTGCCAGCAGCCCTACGGGACAGGTCAATGAGCAGTTCTTC	few	TRBJ2-1	TRBV4-2	TRBD1
CASSISSRLGPNSTDTQYF	TGTGCCAGTAGTATTAGTAGTAGGTTGGGGCCGAACAGCACAGATACGCAGTATTTT	NA	TRBJ2-3	TRBV19	NA
CASSYVRWSETQYF	TGTGCCAGCAGTTACGTCAGGTGGTCAGAGACCCAGTACTTC	NA	TRBJ2-5	TRBV6-5	NA